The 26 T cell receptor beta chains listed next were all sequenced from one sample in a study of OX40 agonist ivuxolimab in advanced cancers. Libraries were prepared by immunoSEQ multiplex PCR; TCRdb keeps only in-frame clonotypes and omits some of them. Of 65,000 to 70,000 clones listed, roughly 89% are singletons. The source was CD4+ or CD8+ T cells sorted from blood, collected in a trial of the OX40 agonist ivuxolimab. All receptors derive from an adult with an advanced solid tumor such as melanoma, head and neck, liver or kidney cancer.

The CDR3 loop reads CASSLGTAREAFF. The CDR3 DNA is TGTGCCAGCAGCTTGGGGACAGCCAGAGAAGCTTTCTTT. The chain has TRBV7-9 and TRBJ1-1; TRBD1 matches 7 bases. The CDR3 spans 13 residues. V dropped 3 bases and J dropped 8; count of bases not matched to a gene: 6. CDR1 is SEHNR and CDR2 is FQNEAQ in the germline V gene (reference sequence).

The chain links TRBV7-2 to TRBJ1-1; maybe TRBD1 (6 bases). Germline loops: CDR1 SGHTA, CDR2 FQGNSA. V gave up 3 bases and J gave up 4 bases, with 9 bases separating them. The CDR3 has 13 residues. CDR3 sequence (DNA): TGTGCCAGCAGCTTCCTCAGGGGCACTGAAGCTTTCTTT. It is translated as CASSFLRGTEAFF.

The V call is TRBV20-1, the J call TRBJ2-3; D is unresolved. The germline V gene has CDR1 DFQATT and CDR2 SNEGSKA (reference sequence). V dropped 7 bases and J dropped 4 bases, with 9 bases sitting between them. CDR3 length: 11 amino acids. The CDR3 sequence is CSGSIPDTQYF. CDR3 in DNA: TGCAGTGGAAGCATCCCAGATACGCAGTATTTT.

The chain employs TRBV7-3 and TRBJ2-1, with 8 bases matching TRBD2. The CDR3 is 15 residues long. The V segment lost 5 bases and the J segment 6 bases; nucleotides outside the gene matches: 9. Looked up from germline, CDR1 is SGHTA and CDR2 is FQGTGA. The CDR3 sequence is CASSPMRGAVNEQFF. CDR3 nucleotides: TGTGCCAGCAGCCCTATGCGGGGGGCAGTCAATGAGCAGTTCTTC. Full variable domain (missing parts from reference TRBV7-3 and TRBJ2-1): GAGVSQTPSNKVTEKGKYVELRCDPISGHTALYWYRQSLGQGPEFLIYFQGTGAADDSGLPNDRFFAVRPEGSVSTLKIQRTERGDSAVYLCASSPMRGAVNEQFFGPGTRLTVL.

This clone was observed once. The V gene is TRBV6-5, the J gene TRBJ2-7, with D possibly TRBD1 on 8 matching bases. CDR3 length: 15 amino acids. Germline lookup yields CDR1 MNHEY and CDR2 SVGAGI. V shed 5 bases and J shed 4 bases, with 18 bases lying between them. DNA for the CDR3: TGTGCCAGCAGTCACCTACAGGGGGGGACGTACGAGCAGTACTTC. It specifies CASSHLQGGTYEQYF.

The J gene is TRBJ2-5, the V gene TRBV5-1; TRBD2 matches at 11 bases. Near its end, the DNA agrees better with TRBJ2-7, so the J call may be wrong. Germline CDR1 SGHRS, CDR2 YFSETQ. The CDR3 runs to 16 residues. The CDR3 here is CASKGLAGGPGYEQYF. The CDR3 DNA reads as TGCGCCAGCAAGGGATTAGCGGGAGGGCCGGGGTACGAGCAGTACTTC.

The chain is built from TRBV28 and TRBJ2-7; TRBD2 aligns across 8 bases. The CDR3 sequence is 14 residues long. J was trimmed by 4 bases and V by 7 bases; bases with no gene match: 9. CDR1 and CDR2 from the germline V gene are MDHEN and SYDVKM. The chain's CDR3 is CASTLSGKGYEQYF. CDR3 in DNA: TGTGCCAGCACCCTTAGCGGGAAAGGGTACGAGCAGTACTTC.

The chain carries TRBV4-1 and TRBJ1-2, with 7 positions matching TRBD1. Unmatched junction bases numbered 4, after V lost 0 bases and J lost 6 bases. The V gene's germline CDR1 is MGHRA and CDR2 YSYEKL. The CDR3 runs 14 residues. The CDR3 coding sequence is TGCGCCAGCAGCCAAGAAGAGGGGGCGAATGGCTACACCTTC. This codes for CASSQEEGANGYTF.

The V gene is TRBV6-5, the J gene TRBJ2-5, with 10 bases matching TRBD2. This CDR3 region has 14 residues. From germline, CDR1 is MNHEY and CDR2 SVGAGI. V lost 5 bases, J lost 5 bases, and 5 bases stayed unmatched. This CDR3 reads CASSTPGLAETQYF. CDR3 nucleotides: TGTGCCAGCAGTACACCGGGACTAGCGGAGACCCAGTACTTC.

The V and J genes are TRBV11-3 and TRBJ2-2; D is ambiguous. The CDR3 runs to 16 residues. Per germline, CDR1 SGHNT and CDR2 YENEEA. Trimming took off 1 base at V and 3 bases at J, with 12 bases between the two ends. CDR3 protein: CASSLGGSRYTGELFF. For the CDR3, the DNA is TGTGCCAGCAGCTTAGGAGGCAGTCGCTACACCGGGGAGCTGTTTTTT.

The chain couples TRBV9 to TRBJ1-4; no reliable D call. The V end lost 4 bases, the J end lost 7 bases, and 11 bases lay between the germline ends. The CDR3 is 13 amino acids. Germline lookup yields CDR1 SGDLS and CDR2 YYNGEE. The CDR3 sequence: CASSLEDGEKLFF. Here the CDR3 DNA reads TGTGCCAGCAGCCTGGAGGACGGTGAAAAACTGTTTTTT.

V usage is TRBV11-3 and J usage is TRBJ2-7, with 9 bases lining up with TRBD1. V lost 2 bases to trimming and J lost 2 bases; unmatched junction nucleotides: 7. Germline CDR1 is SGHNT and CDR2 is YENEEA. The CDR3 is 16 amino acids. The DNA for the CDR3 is TGTGCCAGCAGCTTACATTCGGGACAGGGACCCTACGAGCAGTACTTC. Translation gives CASSLHSGQGPYEQYF.

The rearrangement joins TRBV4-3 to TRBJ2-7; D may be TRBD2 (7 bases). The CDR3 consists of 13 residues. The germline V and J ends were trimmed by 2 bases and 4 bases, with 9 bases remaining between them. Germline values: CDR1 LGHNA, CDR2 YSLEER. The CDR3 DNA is TGCGCCAGCAGCCAAAGGGGGGGTTACGAGCAGTACTTC. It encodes CASSQRGGYEQYF.

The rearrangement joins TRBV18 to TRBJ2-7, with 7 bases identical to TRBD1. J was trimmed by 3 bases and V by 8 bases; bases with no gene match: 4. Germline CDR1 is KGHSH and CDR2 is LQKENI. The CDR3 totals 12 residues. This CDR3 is CASRDRNYEQYF. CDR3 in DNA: TGTGCCAGCCGGGACAGAAACTACGAGCAGTACTTC.

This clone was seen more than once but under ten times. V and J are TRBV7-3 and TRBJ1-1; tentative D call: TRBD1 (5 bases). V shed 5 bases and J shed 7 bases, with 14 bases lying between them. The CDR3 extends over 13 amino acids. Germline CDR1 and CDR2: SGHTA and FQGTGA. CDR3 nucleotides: TGTGCCAGCAGCCGATCACCAGGGCTTGAAGCTTTCTTT. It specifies CASSRSPGLEAFF. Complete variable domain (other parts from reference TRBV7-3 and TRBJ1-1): GAGVSQTPSNKVTEKGKYVELRCDPISGHTALYWYRQSLGQGPEFLIYFQGTGAADDSGLPNDRFFAVRPEGSVSTLKIQRTERGDSAVYLCASSRSPGLEAFFGQGTRLTVV.

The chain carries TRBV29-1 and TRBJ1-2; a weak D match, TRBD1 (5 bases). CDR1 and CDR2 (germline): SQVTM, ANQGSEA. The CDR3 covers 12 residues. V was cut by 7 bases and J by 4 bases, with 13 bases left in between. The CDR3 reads CSGLGGGYGYTF. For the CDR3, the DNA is TGCAGCGGCTTGGGGGGTGGCTATGGCTACACCTTC.

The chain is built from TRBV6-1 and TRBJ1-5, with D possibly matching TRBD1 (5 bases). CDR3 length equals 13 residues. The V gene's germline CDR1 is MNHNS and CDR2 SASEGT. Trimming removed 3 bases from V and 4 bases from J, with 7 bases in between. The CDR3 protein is CASSDPGNQPQHF. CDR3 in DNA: TGTGCCAGCAGTGACCCAGGGAATCAGCCCCAGCATTTT.

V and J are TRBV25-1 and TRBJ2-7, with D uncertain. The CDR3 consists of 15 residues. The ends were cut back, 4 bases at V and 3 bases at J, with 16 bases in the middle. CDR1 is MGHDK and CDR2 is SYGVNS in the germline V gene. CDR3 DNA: TGTGCCAGCAGTGGGCCCGAGACTGCTGTCTACGAGCAGTACTTC. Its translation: CASSGPETAVYEQYF.

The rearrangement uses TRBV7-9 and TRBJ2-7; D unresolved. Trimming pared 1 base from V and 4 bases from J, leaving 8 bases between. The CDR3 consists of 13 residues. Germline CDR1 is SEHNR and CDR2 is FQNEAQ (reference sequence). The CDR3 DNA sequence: TGTGCCAGCAGCTTAGGGGCTAGTTACGAGCAGTACTTC. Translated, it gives CASSLGASYEQYF.

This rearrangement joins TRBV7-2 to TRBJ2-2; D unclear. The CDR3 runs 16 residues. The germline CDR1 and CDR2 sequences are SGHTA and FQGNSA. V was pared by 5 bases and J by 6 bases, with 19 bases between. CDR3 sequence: CASSPTLTFWAGELFF. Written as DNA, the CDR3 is TGTGCCAGCAGCCCGACCCTGACATTTTGGGCCGGGGAGCTGTTTTTT.

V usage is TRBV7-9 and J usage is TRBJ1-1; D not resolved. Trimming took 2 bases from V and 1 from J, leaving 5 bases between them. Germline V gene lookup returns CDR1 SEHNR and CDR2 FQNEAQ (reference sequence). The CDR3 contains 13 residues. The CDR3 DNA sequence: TGTGCCAGCAGCTTAACCACGAACACTGAAGCTTTCTTT. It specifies CASSLTTNTEAFF.

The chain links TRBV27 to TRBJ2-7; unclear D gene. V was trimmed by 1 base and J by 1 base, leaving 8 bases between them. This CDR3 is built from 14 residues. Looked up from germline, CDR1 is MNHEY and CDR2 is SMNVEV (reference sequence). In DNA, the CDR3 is TGTGCCAGCAGTTTATTTAAGGCGTCCTACGAGCAGTACTTC. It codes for CASSLFKASYEQYF.

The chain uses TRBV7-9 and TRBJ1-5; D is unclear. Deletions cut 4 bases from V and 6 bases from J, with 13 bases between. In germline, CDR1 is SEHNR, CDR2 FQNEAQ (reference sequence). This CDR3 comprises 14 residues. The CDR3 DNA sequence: TGTGCCAGCAGCTCGGCCCGGGGAAGTCAGCCCCAGCATTTT. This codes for CASSSARGSQPQHF.

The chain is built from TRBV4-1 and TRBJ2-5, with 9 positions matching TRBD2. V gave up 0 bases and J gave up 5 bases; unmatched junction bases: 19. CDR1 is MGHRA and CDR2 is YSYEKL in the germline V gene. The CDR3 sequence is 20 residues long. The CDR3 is CASSQDFGREGYRSQETQYF. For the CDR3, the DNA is TGCGCCAGCAGCCAAGATTTTGGGCGGGAGGGATACCGTAGTCAGGAGACCCAGTACTTC.

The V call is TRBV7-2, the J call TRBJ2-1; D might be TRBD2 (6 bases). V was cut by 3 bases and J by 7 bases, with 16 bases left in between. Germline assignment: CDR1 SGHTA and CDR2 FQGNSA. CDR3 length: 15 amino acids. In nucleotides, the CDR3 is TGTGCCAGCAGCTTCCGACTAGTGGGGAGAAATGAGCAGTTCTTC. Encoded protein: CASSFRLVGRNEQFF.

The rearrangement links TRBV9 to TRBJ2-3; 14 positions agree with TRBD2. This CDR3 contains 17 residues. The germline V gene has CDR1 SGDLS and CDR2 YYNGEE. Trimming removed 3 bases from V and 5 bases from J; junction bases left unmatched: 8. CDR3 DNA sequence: TGTGCCAGCAGCGCCGTTCCGGGACTAGCGGGAGTAGATACGCAGTATTTT. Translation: CASSAVPGLAGVDTQYF.